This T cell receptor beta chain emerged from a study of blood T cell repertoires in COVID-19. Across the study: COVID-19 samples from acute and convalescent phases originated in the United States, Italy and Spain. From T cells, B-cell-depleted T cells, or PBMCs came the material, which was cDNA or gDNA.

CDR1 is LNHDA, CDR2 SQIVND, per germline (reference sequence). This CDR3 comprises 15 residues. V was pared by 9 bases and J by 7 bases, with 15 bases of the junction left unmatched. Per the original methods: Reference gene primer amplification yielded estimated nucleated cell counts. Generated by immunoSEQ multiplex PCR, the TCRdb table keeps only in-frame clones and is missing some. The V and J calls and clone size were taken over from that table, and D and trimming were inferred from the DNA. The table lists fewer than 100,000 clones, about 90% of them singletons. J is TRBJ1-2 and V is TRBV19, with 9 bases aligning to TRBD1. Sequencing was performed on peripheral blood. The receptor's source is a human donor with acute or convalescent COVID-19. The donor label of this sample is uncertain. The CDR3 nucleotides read TGTGCCAGCACCGGGACAGGGACGAGCTTCGGTGGCTACACCTTC. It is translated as CASTGTGTSFGGYTF.